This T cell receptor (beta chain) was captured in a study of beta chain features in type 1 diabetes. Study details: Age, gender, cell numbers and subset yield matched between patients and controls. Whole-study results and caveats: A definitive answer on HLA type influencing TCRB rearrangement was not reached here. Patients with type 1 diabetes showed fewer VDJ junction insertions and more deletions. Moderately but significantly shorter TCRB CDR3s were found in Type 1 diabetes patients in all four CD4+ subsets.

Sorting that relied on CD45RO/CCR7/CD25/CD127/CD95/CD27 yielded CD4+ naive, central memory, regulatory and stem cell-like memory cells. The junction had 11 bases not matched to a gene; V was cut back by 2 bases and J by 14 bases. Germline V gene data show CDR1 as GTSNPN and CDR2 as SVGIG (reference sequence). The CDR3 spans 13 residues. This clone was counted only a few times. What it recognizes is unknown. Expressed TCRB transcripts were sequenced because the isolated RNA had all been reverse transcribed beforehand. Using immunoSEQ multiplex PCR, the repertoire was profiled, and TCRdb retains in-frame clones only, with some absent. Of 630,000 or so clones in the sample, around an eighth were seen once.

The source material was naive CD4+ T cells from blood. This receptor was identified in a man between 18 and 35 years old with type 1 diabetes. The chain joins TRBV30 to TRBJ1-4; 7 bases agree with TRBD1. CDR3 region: CAWSTGQALQLFF. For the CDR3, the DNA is TGTGCCTGGAGTACCGGACAGGCCCTTCAGCTGTTTTTT.